Sequencing of this TCR beta chain was carried out in a study of shared clonotypes between healthy human individuals. Assay: immunoSEQ multiplex PCR; the TCRdb copy retains only in-frame clones and omits some. This table holds 2.3 million or so clones, 85% to 95% found once. Losses at the gene ends were 6 bases for V and 6 bases for J; bases not matched to a gene: 11. CDR3 length: 16 amino acids. Germline CDR1 reads MNHNY; CDR2 reads SVGAGI (reference sequence). The sequence was collected from a man aged 18 to 29 in good health. Some clones in this sample may be carry-over from other donors' samples. Specimen: naive CD4+ T cells from PBMCs. The subset: CD45RA+ positively selected. This sequence joins TRBV6-6 and TRBJ2-2; TRBD2 agrees at 9 bases. The CDR3 loop is CASSPRLAGVAGELFF. The CDR3, as DNA: TGTGCCAGCAGCCCCCGGTTAGCGGGAGTCGCCGGGGAGCTGTTTTTT.